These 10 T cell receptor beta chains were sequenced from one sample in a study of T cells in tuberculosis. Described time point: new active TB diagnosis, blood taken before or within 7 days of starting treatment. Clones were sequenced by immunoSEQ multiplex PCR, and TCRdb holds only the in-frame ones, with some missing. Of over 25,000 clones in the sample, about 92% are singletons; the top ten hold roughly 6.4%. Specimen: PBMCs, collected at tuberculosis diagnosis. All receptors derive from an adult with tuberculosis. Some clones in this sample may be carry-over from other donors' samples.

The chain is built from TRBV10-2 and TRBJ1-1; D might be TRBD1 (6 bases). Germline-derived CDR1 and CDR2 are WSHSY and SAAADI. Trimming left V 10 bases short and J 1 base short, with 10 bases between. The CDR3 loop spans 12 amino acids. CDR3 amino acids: CATWDTNTEAFF. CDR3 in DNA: TGCGCCACCTGGGACACGAACACTGAAGCTTTCTTT.

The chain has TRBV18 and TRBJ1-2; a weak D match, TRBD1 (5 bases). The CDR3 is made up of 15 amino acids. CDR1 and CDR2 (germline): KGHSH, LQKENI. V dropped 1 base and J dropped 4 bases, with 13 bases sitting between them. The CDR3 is CASSPQDTQGYGYTF. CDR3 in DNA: TGTGCCAGCTCACCACAGGACACCCAGGGCTATGGCTACACCTTC. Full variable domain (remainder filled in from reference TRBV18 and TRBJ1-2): NAGVMQNPRHLVRRRGQEARLRCSPMKGHSHVYWYRQLPEEGLKFMVYLQKENIIDESGMPKERFSAEFPKEGPSILRIQQVVRGDSAAYFCASSPQDTQGYGYTFGSGTRLTVV.

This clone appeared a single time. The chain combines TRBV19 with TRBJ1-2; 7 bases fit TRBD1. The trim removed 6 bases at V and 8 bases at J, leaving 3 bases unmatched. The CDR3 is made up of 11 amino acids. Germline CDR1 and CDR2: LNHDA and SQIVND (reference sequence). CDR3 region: CASRTGRGYTF. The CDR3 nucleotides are TGTGCCAGTAGGACAGGGCGAGGCTACACCTTC.

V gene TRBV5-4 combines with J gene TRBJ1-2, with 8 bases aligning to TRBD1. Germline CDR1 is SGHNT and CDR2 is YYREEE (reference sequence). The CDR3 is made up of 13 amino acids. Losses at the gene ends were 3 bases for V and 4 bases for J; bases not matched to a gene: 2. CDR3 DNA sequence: TGTGCCAGCAGCTCGGACAGGGCCTATGGCTACACCTTC. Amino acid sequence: CASSSDRAYGYTF.

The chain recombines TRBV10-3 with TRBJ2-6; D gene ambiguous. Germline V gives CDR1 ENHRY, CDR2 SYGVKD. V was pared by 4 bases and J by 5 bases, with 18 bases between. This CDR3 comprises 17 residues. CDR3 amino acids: CAISGKYCQSRANVLTF. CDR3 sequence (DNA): TGTGCCATCAGTGGCAAGTACTGTCAAAGTCGGGCCAACGTCCTGACTTTC.

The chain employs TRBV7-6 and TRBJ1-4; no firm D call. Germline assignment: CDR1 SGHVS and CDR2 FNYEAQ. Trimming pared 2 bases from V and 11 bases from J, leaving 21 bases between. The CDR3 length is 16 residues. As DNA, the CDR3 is TGTGCCAGCAGCTTACGTGGGGAGGGTGATCGGAACAAACTGTTTTTT. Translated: CASSLRGEGDRNKLFF.

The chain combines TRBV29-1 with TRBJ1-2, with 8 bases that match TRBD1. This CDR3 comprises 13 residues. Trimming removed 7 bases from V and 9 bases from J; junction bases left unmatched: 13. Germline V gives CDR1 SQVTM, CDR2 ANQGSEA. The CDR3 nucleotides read TGCAGCGCCGGGGTTTCGGACAGGGCTCGCTACACCTTC. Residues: CSAGVSDRARYTF.

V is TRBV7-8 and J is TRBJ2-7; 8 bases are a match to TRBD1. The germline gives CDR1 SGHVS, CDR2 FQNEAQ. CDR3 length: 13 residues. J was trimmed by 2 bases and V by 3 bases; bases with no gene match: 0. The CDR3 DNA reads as TGTGCCAGCAGCTTGGACAGGGCCTACGAGCAGTACTTC. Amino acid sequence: CASSLDRAYEQYF.

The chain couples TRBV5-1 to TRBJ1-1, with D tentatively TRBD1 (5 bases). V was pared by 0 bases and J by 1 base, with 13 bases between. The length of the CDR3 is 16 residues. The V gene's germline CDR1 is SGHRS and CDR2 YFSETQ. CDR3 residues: CASSLGGRLENTEAFF. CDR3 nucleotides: TGCGCCAGCAGCTTGGGGGGCAGGCTGGAGAACACTGAAGCTTTCTTT.

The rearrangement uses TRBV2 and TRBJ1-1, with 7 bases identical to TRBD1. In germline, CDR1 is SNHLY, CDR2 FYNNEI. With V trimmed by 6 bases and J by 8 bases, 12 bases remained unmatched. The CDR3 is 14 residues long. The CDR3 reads CASSNGVTGPEAFF. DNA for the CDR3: TGTGCCAGCAGCAACGGAGTGACAGGGCCAGAAGCTTTCTTT.